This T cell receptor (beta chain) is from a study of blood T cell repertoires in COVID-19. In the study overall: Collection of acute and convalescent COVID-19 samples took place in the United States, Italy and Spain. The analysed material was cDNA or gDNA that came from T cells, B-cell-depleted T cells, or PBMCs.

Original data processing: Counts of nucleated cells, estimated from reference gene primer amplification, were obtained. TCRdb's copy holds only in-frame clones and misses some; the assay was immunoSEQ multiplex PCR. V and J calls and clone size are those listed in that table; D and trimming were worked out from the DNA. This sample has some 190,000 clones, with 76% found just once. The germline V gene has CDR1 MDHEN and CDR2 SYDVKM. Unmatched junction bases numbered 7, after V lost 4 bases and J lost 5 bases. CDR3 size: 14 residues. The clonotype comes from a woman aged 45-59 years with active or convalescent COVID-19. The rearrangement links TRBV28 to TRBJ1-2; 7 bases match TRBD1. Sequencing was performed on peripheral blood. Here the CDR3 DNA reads TGTGCCAGCAGTTATCGGACAGGAGTTTATGGCTACACCTTC. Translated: CASSYRTGVYGYTF.